This TCR beta chain appears in the sequencing data of a study of cytomegalovirus exposure and HLA in healthy donors. Regarding this clone: Its antigen is unknown.

Use of 60 Vbeta and 13 Jbeta primers characterized the PCR. The table came from immunoSEQ multiplex PCR; TCRdb's copy has only in-frame clones and leaves some out. With 70,000 to 100,000 clones in the sample, the ten largest clones hold around 5%. Notes on the study in general: Sequencing likely caused a cluster of highly shared sequence variants. Later on, a genetic analysis was performed. It linked a missense variant in DCLRE1C with V- and J-gene trimming of TCR beta.

This CDR3 region has 15 residues. With V trimmed by 1 base and J by 5 bases, 5 bases remained unmatched. Germline CDR1 is MNHEY and CDR2 is SVGAGI. The rearrangement links TRBV6-5 to TRBJ2-1; 7 bases fit TRBD1. The clonotype originates from a girl aged 5 to 17 in good health and CMV-seropositive. The sequencing input was PBMCs. The chain's CDR3 is CASSYLPDRNNEQFF. For the CDR3, the DNA is TGTGCCAGCAGTTACTTGCCGGACAGGAACAATGAGCAGTTCTTC.